The present TCR beta chain was sequenced within a study of blood T cell repertoires in COVID-19. At the level of the study: Spain, Italy and the United States supplied samples that represented acute and convalescent COVID-19. PBMCs, B-cell-depleted T cells, or T cells were the source of the cDNA or gDNA that made up the material.

Original methodology: Researchers report that nucleated cell counts were estimated from reference gene primer amplification. Assay: immunoSEQ multiplex PCR; the TCRdb copy retains only in-frame clones and omits some. The V and J calls and clone size are taken from that table; D and trimming were inferred from the DNA. This sample carries roughly 100,000 clones, roughly 80% of them seen once, and the ten largest clones take 8% to 10%. Sequencing was performed on peripheral blood. The clonotype comes from a woman between 70 and 85 years old with acute or convalescent COVID-19.

This chain's CDR3 is CASSESTGRSYEQYF. In DNA, the CDR3 is TGTGCCAGCAGTGAAAGCACAGGCCGCTCCTACGAGCAGTACTTC. The chain has TRBV2 and TRBJ2-7; D is perhaps TRBD1 (5 bases). Trimming took off 2 bases at V and 0 bases at J, with 11 bases between the two ends. CDR3 length equals 15 residues. The germline V gene encodes CDR1 SNHLY and CDR2 FYNNEI.